This is a list of T cell receptor beta chains from one sample in a study of response to subunit inactivated influenza vaccine. One entry per CDR3 protein results from TCRdb running MiXCR on the RT-PCR reads. The sample consists of fewer than 350,000 distinct CDR3 sequences, just over 20% of them appearing once. The sequenced sample was PBMCs from blood, obtained about 20 months after vaccination. The receptor source for this set is a man aged 50 to 69 who received an inactivated influenza vaccine. Both conserved end residues are part of each CDR3. A D gene is named only where the DNA matches it firmly. Size tells how often a clone was seen (once, few, many) or the class of an expanded clone, and some rows leave it out.

j_call v_call cdr3_length d_call clone_size cdr3_nt cdr3_aa
TRBJ2-2 TRBV6-1 12 . . TGTGCCAGCAGGTGGAACACCGGGGAGCTGTTTTTT CASRWNTGELFF
TRBJ2-1 TRBV7-8 17 . . TGTGCCAGCAGCTTCCTAGCGGGGGACAGGGTTATCGATGAGCAGTTCTTC CASSFLAGDRVIDEQFF
TRBJ2-1 TRBV5-1 14 TRBD2 few TGCGCCAGCCACGGACTAGCGGGGGGGTATGAGCAGTTCTTC CASHGLAGGYEQFF
TRBJ1-6 TRBV10-3 15 TRBD1 many TGTGCCATCAGCTCCGGGACAGGGAAGAATTCACCCCTCCACTTT CAISSGTGKNSPLHF
TRBJ2-3 TRBV27 12 . few TGTGCCAGCAGTCCCGACTTTACTACGCAGTATTTT CASSPDFTTQYF
TRBJ1-2 TRBV3-1 14 . . TGTGCCAGCAGCCCAGGACAAGCGGACTATGGCTACACCTTC CASSPGQADYGYTF
TRBJ1-2 TRBV6-1 14 TRBD1 few TGTGCCAGCTTCGGACAGGGGACTAACTATGGCTACACCTTC CASFGQGTNYGYTF
TRBJ2-7 TRBV27 15 TRBD2 . TGTGCCAGCGCCCGTGGCGGGACTACATCCTACGAGCAGTACTTC CASARGGTTSYEQYF
TRBJ1-2 TRBV5-5 14 . many TGTGCCAGCAGCACATTGACCGATAACTATGGCTACACCTTC CASSTLTDNYGYTF
TRBJ1-1 TRBV20-1 14 . few TGCAGTGCCCTACCGGGACGGTTGAACACTGAAGCTTTCTTT CSALPGRLNTEAFF
TRBJ2-7 TRBV7-8 15 TRBD1 . TGTGCCAGCAGCACCCGGACAGGACTCTCCTACGAGCAGTACTTC CASSTRTGLSYEQYF
TRBJ2-5 TRBV20-1 19 TRBD2 few TGCAGTGCCCAGACCCCTTTTCCTCTAGCGGGAGGGCCTCGAGAGACCCAGTACTTC CSAQTPFPLAGGPRETQYF
TRBJ1-2 TRBV12-3/TRBV12-4 14 . few TGTGCCAGCAGTTTTTCTAGGCCTTCCGCTGGCTACACCTTC CASSFSRPSAGYTF
TRBJ1-2 TRBV5-5 13 . . TGTGCCAGCAGCTTGGAGACTCTCTATGGCTACACCTTC CASSLETLYGYTF
TRBJ1-2 TRBV20-1 15 . . TGCAGTGCTAGAGATCTTAGTCGGGGGAACTATGGCTACACCTTC CSARDLSRGNYGYTF
TRBJ2-1 TRBV4-1 15 TRBD2 . TGCGCCAGCAGCCCGACTAGCACAGTTTTCAATGAGCAGTTCTTC CASSPTSTVFNEQFF
TRBJ2-2 TRBV29-1 14 . . TGCAGCGTCGACGTCTCCGGGAACACCGGGGAGCTGTTTTTT CSVDVSGNTGELFF
TRBJ2-3 TRBV12-3/TRBV12-4 16 TRBD2 few TGTGCCAGCAGTTTAGGGGCTAGCGGGAGATGGGATACGCAGTATTTT CASSLGASGRWDTQYF
TRBJ2-7 TRBV15 15 TRBD1 . TGTGCCACCAGCATCCCCGGGACAGGGGGCTACGAGCAGTACTTC CATSIPGTGGYEQYF
TRBJ1-1 TRBV27 14 . few TGTGCCAGCAGGCGTGGGGACTCTTGGCATGAAGCTTTCTTT CASRRGDSWHEAFF
TRBJ2-1 TRBV5-1 16 TRBD2 few TGCGCCAGCAGCTTTGCTAGCGGGGGCCGAAACAATGAGCAGTTCTTC CASSFASGGRNNEQFF
TRBJ2-7 TRBV12-3/TRBV12-4 15 TRBD1 . TGTGCCAGCAGTTTTAGTGGACAGGACTCCTACGAGCAGTACTTC CASSFSGQDSYEQYF
TRBJ1-4 TRBV18 14 . . TGTGCCAGCTCACCACCCGGGGAAGGACGGAAACTGTTTTTT CASSPPGEGRKLFF
TRBJ1-4 TRBV28 14 . . TGTGCCAGCAGTTTAGCGACAGGCCGAGGAAGGCTGTTTTTT CASSLATGRGRLFF
TRBJ2-1 TRBV29-1 15 TRBD2 . TGCAGCGCCCTGAGGGCGGGAGGGCCCGTCAATGAGCAGTTCTTC CSALRAGGPVNEQFF
TRBJ1-2 TRBV7-2 17 TRBD1 many TGTGCCAGCAGCTCGCCGCGGGACAGGGGGGCTTTCGGTGGCTACACCTTC CASSSPRDRGAFGGYTF
TRBJ1-2 TRBV24-1 13 . few TGTGCCACCAGTGATTTAACGGGGGTTGGCTACACCTTC CATSDLTGVGYTF
TRBJ2-7 TRBV6-2/TRBV6-3 14 TRBD1 . TGTGCCAGCAGTCCGGGACAGGGGTTCAACGAGCAGTACTTC CASSPGQGFNEQYF
TRBJ1-5 TRBV30 17 . . TGTGCCTGGAGTGGTGCTTATGTCAGGGCAAGCAATCAGCCCCAGCATTTT CAWSGAYVRASNQPQHF
TRBJ2-3 TRBV20-1 13 TRBD1 . TGCAGTGCTGCACGGACAGGGTTGGATACGCAGTATTTT CSAARTGLDTQYF
TRBJ1-1 TRBV5-1 15 TRBD1 many TGCGCCAGCAGCCCGCGGCAGGGGGCAGGCACTGAAGCTTTCTTT CASSPRQGAGTEAFF
TRBJ1-6 TRBV6-2/TRBV6-3 13 TRBD1 . TGTGCCAGCAGAGGACAGGGCGGAGAACCCCTCCACTTT CASRGQGGEPLHF
TRBJ2-7 TRBV20-1 13 TRBD1 . TGCAGTGCTAGAGGGGGACAGGGATACGAGCAGTACTTC CSARGGQGYEQYF
TRBJ2-2 TRBV29-1 13 . once TGCAGCGTTGATCCCGGGAACACCGGGGAGCTGTTTTTT CSVDPGNTGELFF
TRBJ1-1 TRBV9 14 . few TGTGCCAGCAGCGTGGAAGGGTTTGAAACTGAAGCTTTCTTT CASSVEGFETEAFF
TRBJ1-2 TRBV4-2 13 . . TGTGCCAGCAGCCAAGAGGGGACAATTGGCTACACCTTC CASSQEGTIGYTF
TRBJ2-7 TRBV29-1 11 . . TGCAGCGGGGGACAAGCTTACGCGCAGTACTTC CSGGQAYAQYF
TRBJ1-1 TRBV12-3/TRBV12-4 14 . few TGTGCCAGCAGTCCCTGGAGGACCGCCACTGAAGCTTTCTTT CASSPWRTATEAFF
TRBJ2-5 TRBV6-2/TRBV6-3 15 TRBD2 few TGTGCCAGTTCCGAACTAGCGCACCTAGGGGAGACCCAGTACTTC CASSELAHLGETQYF
TRBJ2-1 TRBV29-1 17 . . TGCAGCGTTGAAAAGGCTCGAACAGGCCGAGGCGCCAATGAGCAGTTCTTC CSVEKARTGRGANEQFF
TRBJ1-6 TRBV12-3/TRBV12-4 14 . once TGTGCCAGCAGTTCGATACAGGGAGGCTCACCCCTCCACTTT CASSSIQGGSPLHF
TRBJ1-5 TRBV24-1 12 . many TGTGCCACCAGTGATTTGGGTCAGCCCCAGCATTTT CATSDLGQPQHF
TRBJ1-4 TRBV7-9 16 TRBD1 few TGTGCCAGCAGCTCCGCCGGACAGGGAACAAATGAAAAACTGTTTTTT CASSSAGQGTNEKLFF
TRBJ1-6 TRBV28 16 . few TGTGCCAGCAGTTTTTTTGGGGGCTCCTATAATTCACCCCTCCACTTT CASSFFGGSYNSPLHF
TRBJ1-1 TRBV28 14 . . TGTGCCAGCAGCGGTTCGGCGCGACCTGGGGGGGCTTTCTTT CASSGSARPGGAFF
TRBJ1-1 TRBV10-1 13 TRBD1 . TGCGCCAGCAGTGAGAGGGGGCGTACTGAAGCTTTCTTT CASSERGRTEAFF
TRBJ2-2 TRBV7-2 12 . . TGTGCCAGCAGATGGTCCGTCGGGGAGCTGTTTTTT CASRWSVGELFF
TRBJ2-1 TRBV20-1 13 . few TGCAGTGCTAGAGAAGCTGCGGATCATGAGCAGTTCTTC CSAREAADHEQFF
TRBJ1-4 TRBV7-9 13 . few TGTGCCAGCAGCCTTCGAAATAAGGAAAAACTGTTTTTT CASSLRNKEKLFF
TRBJ1-5 TRBV20-1 15 . . TGCAGTGCTTCCCCGGACGGTCAAGGCAATCAGCCCCAGCATTTT CSASPDGQGNQPQHF
TRBJ2-1 TRBV29-1 11 . few TGCAGCGTTGCCAGGACTGCGGAGCAGTTCTTC CSVARTAEQFF
TRBJ1-2 TRBV7-2 12 . few TGTGCCAGCAGCTTAGGGCGGTCGGGCTACACCTTC CASSLGRSGYTF
TRBJ1-2 TRBV6-4 13 . . TGTGCCAGCAGTATGGACGGTAACTATGGCTACACCTTC CASSMDGNYGYTF
TRBJ2-3 TRBV28 14 TRBD2 . TGTGCCAGCAGTTTTAGTAGCGGGAGAAGTACGCAGTATTTT CASSFSSGRSTQYF